This T cell receptor (beta chain) was identified in a study of blood T cell repertoires in COVID-19. Study in general: PBMCs, B-cell-depleted T cells, or T cells were the source of the cDNA or gDNA that made up the material.

Method: immunoSEQ multiplex PCR; TCRdb's copy keeps in-frame clones and lacks some. The sample contains 250,000 to 300,000 clones, around 78% of which appear only once. The germline V gene encodes CDR1 SGHDT and CDR2 YYEEEE. The CDR3 extends over 15 amino acids. The V end was cut by 1 base, the J end by 1 base, with 11 bases between. Specimen: peripheral blood. This sequence was found in a man in his 60s who had recovered from COVID-19. The chain has TRBV5-6 and TRBJ1-2; D ambiguous. CDR3 sequence reads: CASSLSGRDNYGYTF. The CDR3 DNA is TGTGCCAGCAGCTTGTCGGGTCGGGATAACTATGGCTACACCTTC.